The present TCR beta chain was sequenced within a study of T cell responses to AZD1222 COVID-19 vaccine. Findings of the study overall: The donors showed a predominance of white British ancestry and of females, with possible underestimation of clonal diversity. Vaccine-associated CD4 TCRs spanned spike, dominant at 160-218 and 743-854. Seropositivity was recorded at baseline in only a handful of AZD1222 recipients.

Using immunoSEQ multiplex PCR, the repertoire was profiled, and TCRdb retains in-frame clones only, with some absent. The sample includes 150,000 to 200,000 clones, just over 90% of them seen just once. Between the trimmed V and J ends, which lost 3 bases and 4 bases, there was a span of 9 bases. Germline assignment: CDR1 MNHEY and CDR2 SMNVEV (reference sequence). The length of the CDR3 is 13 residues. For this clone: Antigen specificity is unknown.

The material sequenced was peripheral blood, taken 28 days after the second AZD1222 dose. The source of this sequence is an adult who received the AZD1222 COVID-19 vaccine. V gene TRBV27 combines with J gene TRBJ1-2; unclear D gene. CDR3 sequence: CASSFTESYGYTF. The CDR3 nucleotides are TGTGCCAGCAGTTTCACAGAGTCCTATGGCTACACCTTC.